This is a list of T cell receptor beta chains from one sample in a study of T-cell reconstitution after alpha-beta-depleted transplantation in children. From the PCR reads, TCRdb called clonotypes with MiXCR, one entry per CDR3 protein. The sample carries hundreds of thousands of distinct CDR3 sequences, about 7.3% recorded once. Source: peripheral blood, taken 360 days after TCRalphabeta/CD19-depleted stem cell transplant. Every receptor here comes from a female patient aged 2-9 years who had a stem cell transplant for Fanconi anemia, so the T cells may come from the graft donor. Both conserved end residues are part of each CDR3.

v_gene	j_gene	CDR3aa
TRBV5-1	TRBJ2-5	CASSFRDSKETQYF
TRBV28	TRBJ2-3	CASSETSGGETDTQYF
TRBV6-8	TRBJ2-7	CASSYWAGPYEQYF
TRBV7-3	TRBJ2-7	CASSLNGGYERYF
TRBV12-3/TRBV12-4	TRBJ2-4	CASSPMQTGAKNIQYF
TRBV9	TRBJ2-5	CASSVGGLGETQYF
TRBV5-1	TRBJ2-5	CASSLGTGGFQETQYF
TRBV5-1	TRBJ1-2	CASSLGQGTNYGYTF
TRBV5-1	TRBJ2-5	CASSYGLEQETQYF
TRBV20-1	TRBJ2-1	CSARVRTSGYEQFF
TRBV18	TRBJ2-7	CASSPGTGSFYEQYF
TRBV7-9	TRBJ2-5	CASSLRQQSETQYF
TRBV27	TRBJ2-3	CASSLSPGLAGGPGTDTQYF
TRBV6-5	TRBJ2-1	CASSYSPSRSSYNEQFF
TRBV3-1	TRBJ1-1	CASSQDLRTEAFF
TRBV7-3	TRBJ2-7	CASSLIPGGEQYF
TRBV11-1	TRBJ1-5	CASSEQGDSNQPQHF
TRBV20-1	TRBJ1-3	CSAPWSVGNTIYF
TRBV6-1	TRBJ2-2	CASRIYGELFF
TRBV11-2	TRBJ2-3	CASSPGGGAHSRYEDF
TRBV9	TRBJ2-7	CASSVATGYEQYF
TRBV5-6	TRBJ2-1	CASSSPTSGLYNEQFF
TRBV7-9	TRBJ1-5	CASSTGGGGQPQHF
TRBV9	TRBJ1-3	CASSPLRQGMDTIYF
TRBV20-1	TRBJ1-2	CSATEMGGRGYGYTF
TRBV6-1	TRBJ2-3	CASSAAEHPDTQYF
TRBV5-1	TRBJ2-1	CASSPDKFYNEQFF
TRBV12-3/TRBV12-4	TRBJ1-1	CASSLVGRGVTEAFF
TRBV6-2/TRBV6-3	TRBJ1-5	CASSSLREAYNQPQHF
TRBV5-6	TRBJ2-1	CASSFLGGLKSYNEQFF
TRBV15	TRBJ2-1	CATSRVPAMSSYNEQFF
TRBV5-1	TRBJ2-3	CASSLEGQVWTGTDTQYF
TRBV10-3	TRBJ1-3	CAISGRTARNTIYF
TRBV5-1	TRBJ2-3	CASKPGALKGADTQYF
TRBV3-1	TRBJ2-5	CASSQDQTQYF
TRBV9	TRBJ2-7	CASSVSDGAFYEQYF
TRBV7-9	TRBJ1-5	CASSSQGAFQPQHF
TRBV12-3/TRBV12-4	TRBJ1-2	CASSLLQDGYTF
TRBV20-1	TRBJ2-2	CSARVRRVGTGELFF
TRBV3-1	TRBJ2-7	CASSQEYQPPYEQYF
TRBV18	TRBJ1-3	CASSPLAGGSSGNTIYF
TRBV11-2	TRBJ2-3	CASSLEPYRGADTQYF
TRBV11-2	TRBJ2-5	CASSFSGTGGGLGETQYF
TRBV7-2	TRBJ1-5	CASSFPQSSQPQHF
TRBV5-1	TRBJ2-6	CASSLTSGSGANVLTF
TRBV12-3/TRBV12-4	TRBJ1-5	CASRDRGSNQPQHF
TRBV20-1	TRBJ2-7	CSARGPSSGSYEQYF
TRBV10-3	TRBJ2-5	CAISESNWVGQETQYF